These 6 T cell receptor beta chains were sequenced from one sample in a study of spatial heterogeneity in lung cancer. MiXCR, run by TCRdb on the 5' RACE reads, gives a single entry per CDR3 protein. The sample consists of 50,000 or so distinct CDR3 sequences, approximately 10% of them appearing once. Indicated time point: sample taken at primary tumor resection. No cell sorting; template was whole RNA from tumor, lung tissue or PBMC. The sequences come from PBMCs, collected at surgery. These receptor sequences come from a female donor with early-stage non-small cell lung cancer.

In its sample, this clonotype was seen a few times. The chain uses TRBV6-6 and TRBJ2-1; weak D call: TRBD2 (7 bases). V was shortened by 6 bases and J by 1 base, with 13 bases between the two germline ends. CDR3 length: 15 amino acids. Germline CDR1 is MNHNY and CDR2 is SVGAGI (reference sequence). The CDR3 DNA reads TGTGCCAGCAGATACGGGGGGCCTTCCTACAATGAGCAGTTCTTC. Its protein product is CASRYGGPSYNEQFF.

The chain couples TRBV5-4 to TRBJ2-4; D unresolved. Germline assignment: CDR1 SGHNT and CDR2 YYREEE (reference sequence). This CDR3 spans 14 amino acids. V was trimmed by 5 bases and J by 3 bases, leaving 12 bases between them. This CDR3 is CASRPNWDKNIQYF. For the CDR3, the DNA is TGTGCCAGCAGGCCTAACTGGGACAAAAACATTCAGTACTTC. The whole variable domain, remainder taken from reference TRBV5-4 and TRBJ2-4, is ETGVTQSPTHLIKTRGQQVTLRCSSQSGHNTVSWYQQALGQGPQFIFQYYREEENGRGNFPPRFSGLQFPNYSSELNVNALELDDSALYLCASRPNWDKNIQYFGAGTRLSVL.

A few counts support this clonotype. V gene TRBV18 combines with J gene TRBJ2-3; D gene ambiguous. CDR1 and CDR2 from the germline V gene are KGHSH and LQKENI. The V end was cut by 3 bases, the J end by 0 bases, with 4 bases between. The CDR3 runs 13 residues. CDR3 loop: CASSPGSTDTQYF. In DNA form, the CDR3 reads TGTGCCAGCTCACCGGGTAGCACAGATACGCAGTATTTT.

In its sample, this clonotype was seen a few times. V and J are TRBV7-2 and TRBJ1-5; D remains ambiguous. The CDR3 totals 13 residues. Trimming left V 4 bases short and J 7 bases short, with 11 bases between. CDR1 SGHTA and CDR2 FQGNSA come from the germline V gene. The CDR3 is CASSSRVGQPQHF. The DNA for the CDR3 is TGTGCCAGCAGCTCCCGAGTCGGACAGCCCCAGCATTTT.

This clonotype was picked up many times. This chain links TRBV7-2 with TRBJ1-2; D gene unclear. The CDR3 is made up of 13 amino acids. Germline V gene sequence: CDR1 SGHTA, CDR2 FQGNSA. Trimming stripped 1 base from V and 1 base from J, with 4 bases between. In DNA form, the CDR3 reads TGTGCCAGCAGCTTAGACCTTAACTATGGCTACACCTTC. This translates into CASSLDLNYGYTF.

This chain connects TRBV7-2 to TRBJ2-2; 9 positions agree with TRBD2. Germline trimming cut 1 base from V and 0 bases from J; bases unmatched to any gene: 6. Germline V CDR1 and CDR2: SGHTA, FQGNSA. The CDR3 sequence is 18 residues long. Here the CDR3 DNA reads TGTGCCAGCAGCTTAGGGGTGACTAGCGGAGCGAACACCGGGGAGCTGTTTTTT. Protein: CASSLGVTSGANTGELFF.